Listed here are 9 T cell receptor beta chains from one sample, sequenced in a study of T cells in Graves' hyperthyroidism and ophthalmopathy. Authors of the study amplified TCR beta CDR3 regions from RNA transcripts. HTBI primers were employed in a first-round RT-PCR of the TCR CDR3. MiXCR was run by TCRdb on the multiplex PCR reads, yielding one entry per CDR3 protein. Of approximately 360,000 distinct CDR3 sequences listed, less than 20% were seen once; the top ten hold 28%. Sequences were obtained from blood. These TCRs come from a woman aged 18-29 years with Graves' hyperthyroidism that later progressed to Graves' ophthalmopathy.

This clonotype was recorded a few times. The genes are TRBV20-1 and TRBJ2-1; a possible D gene is TRBD2 (5 bases). This CDR3 contains 15 residues. The germline gives CDR1 DFQATT, CDR2 SNEGSKA (reference sequence). V lost 6 bases to trimming and J lost 1 base, with 16 bases between them. The CDR3 nucleotides are TGCAGTGCCATCAAGGGAGCGGTGTCCTACAATGAGCAGTTCTTC. Translation gives CSAIKGAVSYNEQFF.

This clonotype has at least ten counts. The chain is built from TRBV6-1 and TRBJ2-7, with 10 positions matching TRBD1. From germline, CDR1 is MNHNS and CDR2 SASEGT. The CDR3 runs 17 residues. Germline trimming cut 6 bases from V and 3 bases from J; bases unmatched to any gene: 14. CDR3 DNA: TGTGCCAGCAGCCAAGTATGGTCCCGGGACAGGGGCTACGAGCAGTACTTC. Translating it yields CASSQVWSRDRGYEQYF.

This clonotype was seen a handful of times. The chain is built from TRBV10-3 and TRBJ2-1; 8 bases agree with TRBD2. In germline, CDR1 is ENHRY, CDR2 SYGVKD. The V segment lost 3 bases and the J segment 0 bases; nucleotides outside the gene matches: 10. This CDR3 is 18 amino acids long. CDR3 coding DNA: TGTGCCATCAGTGAACGACTAGCGACAATTAGCTCCTACAATGAGCAGTTCTTC. Translating it yields CAISERLATISSYNEQFF.

This clonotype was seen at least ten times. The V gene is TRBV2, the J gene TRBJ2-1, with D perhaps TRBD1 (6 bases). V lost 7 bases and J lost 4, with 17 bases in between. The CDR3 has 15 amino acids. The germline V gene encodes CDR1 SNHLY and CDR2 FYNNEI. As DNA, the CDR3 is TGTGCCAGCACCATCGCAGGGGACCCATACAATGAGCAGTTCTTC. This encodes CASTIAGDPYNEQFF.

This clonotype has only a few counts. V usage is TRBV5-8 and J usage is TRBJ1-1, with D maybe TRBD1 (6 bases). The germline gives CDR1 SGHTS, CDR2 YDEGEE. The CDR3 length is 16 residues. V was trimmed by 0 bases and J by 7 bases, leaving 19 bases between them. The CDR3: CASSLGFGGGRREAFF. The CDR3 nucleotides are TGTGCCAGCAGCTTGGGGTTCGGGGGGGGCAGACGTGAAGCTTTCTTT.

The V and J genes are TRBV30 and TRBJ1-5; D call uncertain. V was cut by 3 bases and J by 2 bases, with 8 bases left in between. The CDR3 covers 13 residues. In germline, CDR1 is GTSNPN, CDR2 SVGIG (reference sequence). The CDR3 protein is CAWRGPGNQPQHF. As DNA, the CDR3 is TGTGCCTGGAGAGGGCCTGGCAATCAGCCCCAGCATTTT.

The table lists this clonotype with many counts. This rearrangement joins TRBV12-3 or TRBV12-4 to TRBJ1-4; TRBD1 aligns across 7 bases. This CDR3 is built from 14 residues. V gave up 6 bases and J gave up 7 bases; unmatched junction bases: 8. The CDR3 here is CASSRGTGFEKLFF. The DNA of the CDR3 is TGTGCCAGCAGCAGGGGGACGGGATTTGAAAAACTGTTTTTT.

In its sample, this clonotype was seen many times. The CDR3, as DNA: TGTGCCAGCAGCATTACAGGGACTTCTAATCAGCCCCAGCATTTT. Encoded protein: CASSITGTSNQPQHF. The rearrangement joins TRBV7-2 to TRBJ1-5; possibly TRBD1 for D (6 bases). The germline V and J ends were trimmed by 5 bases and 4 bases, with 15 bases remaining between them. From germline, CDR1 is SGHTA and CDR2 FQGNSA. This CDR3 region has 15 residues.

This chain links TRBV27 with TRBJ1-1, with D hard to call. The CDR3 sequence is 13 residues long. The V end was cut by 6 bases, the J end by 1 base, with 9 bases between. The germline CDR1 and CDR2 sequences are MNHEY and SMNVEV (reference sequence). CDR3 protein: CASRPRGNTEAFF. In DNA form, the CDR3 reads TGTGCCAGCAGACCTCGGGGGAACACTGAAGCTTTCTTT.